A selection of T cell receptor beta chains follows, all from one sample in a study of immune evolution from preneoplasia to lung adenocarcinoma. The data were produced by immunoSEQ multiplex PCR, yet TCRdb's version contains in-frame clones alone and is incomplete. This sample has 2,000 to 2,500 clones, with roughly 40% found just once. The sequencing sample was made of FFPE adjacent normal lung tissue. Source of these receptors: a person aged 55-80 years with lung adenocarcinoma. Each CDR3 is given with its conserved first and last residue. D genes are given only for firm matches. Size tells how often a clone was seen (once, few, many) or the class of an expanded clone, and some rows leave it out.

d_gene,abundance,v_gene,j_gene,CDR3aa,CDR3nt
TRBD1,-,TRBV10-2,TRBJ1-5,CASARDRGRQPQHF,TGCGCCAGCGCCAGGGACAGGGGCAGGCAGCCCCAGCATTTT
-,-,TRBV2,TRBJ1-5,CASSEEGGGDQPQHF,TGTGCCAGCAGTGAGGAAGGAGGTGGAGATCAGCCCCAGCATTTT
-,-,TRBV9,TRBJ2-7,CASSSGSSYEQYF,TGTGCCAGCAGCTCTGGGAGCTCCTACGAGCAGTACTTC
-,-,TRBV18,TRBJ1-3,CASSPERLSGNTIYF,TGTGCCAGCTCACCGGAACGGCTCTCTGGAAACACCATATATTTT
TRBD2,-,TRBV2,TRBJ2-5,CASSVDSGSREETQYF,TGTGCCAGCAGTGTTGATAGCGGGAGTAGAGAGGAGACCCAGTACTTC
-,-,TRBV7-6,TRBJ2-1,CASSSTGNEQFF,TGTGCCAGCAGCTCCACAGGGAATGAGCAGTTCTTC
-,-,TRBV11-2,TRBJ2-7,CASSTHPDSYEQYF,TGTGCCAGCAGCACCCACCCTGACAGTTACGAGCAGTACTTC
-,-,TRBV7-2,TRBJ1-2,CASSPGVGIYGYTF,TGTGCCAGCAGCCCTGGGGTGGGGATCTATGGCTACACCTTC
-,-,TRBV4-3,TRBJ1-4,CASSQETGLNEKLFF,TGCGCCAGCAGCCAAGAGACAGGTTTAAATGAAAAACTGTTTTTT
TRBD1,few,TRBV28,TRBJ2-4,CASREQGVYIQYF,TGTGCCAGCAGAGAACAGGGGGTATACATTCAGTACTTC
-,once,TRBV11-3,TRBJ2-5,CASSWQAKETQYF,TGTGCCAGCAGCTGGCAAGCAAAAGAGACCCAGTACTTC
-,few,TRBV9,TRBJ2-3,CASSVFGGDTDTQYF,TGTGCCAGCAGCGTATTTGGCGGAGACACAGATACGCAGTATTTT
TRBD1,-,TRBV30,TRBJ1-1,CAWSAGTANTEAFF,TGTGCCTGGAGTGCAGGGACAGCGAACACTGAAGCTTTCTTT
TRBD1,-,TRBV5-7,TRBJ2-2,CASRRDRATGELFF,TGTGCCAGCAGAAGGGACAGGGCCACCGGGGAGCTGTTTTTT
-,-,TRBV11-3,TRBJ2-1,CASSSVASNSEQFF,TGTGCCAGCAGCTCAGTAGCCAGTAATAGTGAGCAGTTCTTC
TRBD1,-,TRBV14,TRBJ1-2,CASSQVGTGGPNYGYTF,TGTGCCAGCAGCCAAGTTGGGACAGGAGGTCCTAACTATGGCTACACCTTC
-,-,TRBV7-9,TRBJ1-1,CASSPRRGAGNTEAFF,TGTGCCAGCAGCCCGAGGCGGGGAGCGGGGAACACTGAAGCTTTCTTT
-,large,TRBV30,TRBJ2-5,CAWSVSGEETQYF,TGTGCCTGGAGTGTTTCAGGGGAAGAGACCCAGTACTTC
-,few,TRBV6-1,TRBJ2-1,CASRPDRGTAHEQFF,TGTGCCAGCAGACCGGACCGCGGGACAGCCCATGAGCAGTTCTTC
TRBD1,-,TRBV30,TRBJ1-1,CAWSLGQANTEAFF,TGTGCCTGGAGCCTCGGACAGGCAAACACTGAAGCTTTCTTT
-,few,TRBV11-2,TRBJ1-1,CASSPNTEAFF,TGTGCCAGCAGCCCGAACACTGAAGCTTTCTTT
TRBD1,few,TRBV9,TRBJ1-5,CASSRGTGSNQPQHF,TGTGCCAGCAGTCGAGGGACAGGAAGCAATCAGCCCCAGCATTTT
TRBD1,few,TRBV6-1,TRBJ1-5,CASSETDRVGGNQPQHF,TGTGCCAGCAGTGAGACGGACAGGGTCGGAGGCAATCAGCCCCAGCATTTT
-,-,TRBV18,TRBJ1-5,CASSPRGGRDDNQPQHF,TGTGCCAGCTCACCTCGCGGGGGGCGGGACGACAATCAGCCCCAGCATTTT
TRBD1,few,TRBV5-8,TRBJ2-1,CASSFGQGASYNEQFF,TGTGCCAGCAGCTTTGGACAGGGGGCATCCTACAATGAGCAGTTCTTC
TRBD1,-,TRBV30,TRBJ1-5,CAWSEPGQERGQPQHF,TGTGCCTGGAGTGAGCCGGGACAGGAGAGGGGTCAGCCCCAGCATTTT
-,-,TRBV5-6,TRBJ2-2,CASSGLGGNTGELFF,TGTGCCAGCAGCGGGCTCGGGGGTAACACCGGGGAGCTGTTTTTT
-,-,TRBV7-8,TRBJ1-6,CASSLEVVQGRSPLHF,TGTGCCAGCAGCTTAGAAGTGGTTCAGGGGCGGTCACCCCTCCACTTT
TRBD1,-,TRBV19,TRBJ2-3,CASSMTGPDTQYF,TGTGCCAGTAGTATGACAGGGCCAGATACGCAGTATTTT
-,-,TRBV28,TRBJ2-7,CASSSPETRSSYEQYF,TGTGCCAGCAGTTCCCCGGAAACGAGGAGCTCCTACGAGCAGTACTTC
TRBD1,few,TRBV5-4,TRBJ1-4,CASSQVEDRGGKLFF,TGTGCCAGCAGCCAGGTGGAAGACAGGGGGGGTAAACTGTTTTTT
-,few,TRBV19,TRBJ2-6,CASSISGANVLTF,TGTGCCAGTAGTATCTCTGGGGCCAACGTCCTGACTTTC
-,large,TRBV7-2,TRBJ1-1,CASSLTTNTEAFF,TGTGCCAGCAGCTTAACCACTAACACTGAAGCTTTCTTT
TRBD1,few,TRBV19,TRBJ1-2,CASSLRDSGGYTF,TGTGCCAGTAGTCTCCGGGACAGTGGTGGCTACACCTTC
-,-,TRBV5-1,TRBJ2-5,CASSLAVKETQYF,TGCGCCAGCAGCTTGGCGGTAAAGGAGACCCAGTACTTC
TRBD2,-,TRBV14,TRBJ2-4,CASSRTRGEKNIQYF,TGTGCCAGCAGCCGGACCCGGGGGGAGAAAAACATTCAGTACTTC
-,once,TRBV29-1,TRBJ1-2,CSVTDLNYGYTF,TGCAGCGTCACAGACCTGAACTATGGCTACACCTTC
-,few,TRBV29-1,TRBJ1-2,CSVVGRDGYTF,TGCAGCGTTGTGGGGCGAGATGGCTACACCTTC
TRBD2,-,TRBV6-1,TRBJ2-7,CASKRGTYEQYF,TGTGCCAGTAAGCGGGGTACCTACGAGCAGTACTTC
-,-,TRBV15,TRBJ1-3,CATSSRGAGNTIYF,TGTGCCACCAGCAGCAGGGGTGCTGGAAACACCATATATTTT
-,-,TRBV18,TRBJ1-3,CASSPPGHSRGNTIYF,TGTGCCAGCTCACCACCGGGACACAGTAGAGGAAACACCATATATTTT
-,-,TRBV5-6,TRBJ2-7,CASSGGTWGEQYF,TGTGCCAGCAGCGGAGGGACTTGGGGCGAGCAGTACTTC
-,few,TRBV2,TRBJ2-5,CASSELDTSIMKETQYF,TGTGCCAGCAGTGAACTAGACACCTCAATAATGAAGGAGACCCAGTACTTC
TRBD1,large,TRBV29-1,TRBJ2-7,CSVQTWTGSYEQYF,TGCAGCGTTCAAACATGGACAGGTTCCTACGAGCAGTACTTC
-,-,TRBV29-1,TRBJ1-2,CSGGSGGGYTF,TGCAGCGGTGGGTCCGGGGGTGGCTACACCTTC
-,-,TRBV6-5,TRBJ2-3,CASSSGPLHTDTQYF,TGTGCCAGCAGTTCGGGACCGCTACACACAGATACGCAGTATTTT